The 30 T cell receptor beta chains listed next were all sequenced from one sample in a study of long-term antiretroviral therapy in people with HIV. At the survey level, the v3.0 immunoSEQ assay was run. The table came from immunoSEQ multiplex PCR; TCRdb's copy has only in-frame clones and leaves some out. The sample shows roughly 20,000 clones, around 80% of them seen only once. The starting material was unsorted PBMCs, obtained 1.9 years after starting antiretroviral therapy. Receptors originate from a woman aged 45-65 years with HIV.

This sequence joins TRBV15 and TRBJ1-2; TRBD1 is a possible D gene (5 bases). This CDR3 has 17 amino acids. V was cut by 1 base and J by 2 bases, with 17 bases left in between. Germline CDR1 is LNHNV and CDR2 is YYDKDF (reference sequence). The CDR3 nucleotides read TGTGCCACCAGCAGAGGAGAAGCAGGGCCCGCGAACTATGGCTACACCTTC. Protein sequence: CATSRGEAGPANYGYTF.

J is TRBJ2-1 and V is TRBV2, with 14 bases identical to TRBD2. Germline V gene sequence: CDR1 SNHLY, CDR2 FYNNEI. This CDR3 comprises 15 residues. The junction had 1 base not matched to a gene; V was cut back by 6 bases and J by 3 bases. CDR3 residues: CASRGTSGGYNEQFF. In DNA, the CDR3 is TGTGCCAGCAGAGGGACTAGCGGGGGCTACAATGAGCAGTTCTTC.

CDR3 residues: CASSPLGQGGANEKLFF. CDR3 sequence (DNA): TGTGCCAGCAGCCCCCTGGGACAGGGGGGTGCTAATGAAAAACTGTTTTTT. The V call is TRBV4-2, the J call TRBJ1-4, with 11 bases that match TRBD1. The length of the CDR3 is 17 residues. With 4 bases clipped from V and 3 bases from J, the junction kept 7 bases outside the gene matches. From germline, CDR1 is LGHNA and CDR2 YNFKEQ.

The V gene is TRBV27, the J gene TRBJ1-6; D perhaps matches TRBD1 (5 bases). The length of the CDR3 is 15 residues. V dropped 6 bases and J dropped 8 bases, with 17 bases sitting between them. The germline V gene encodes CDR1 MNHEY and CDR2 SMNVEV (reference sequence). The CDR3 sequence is CASRYGTLRDSPLHF. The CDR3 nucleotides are TGTGCCAGCAGATACGGGACTCTCAGGGATTCACCCCTCCACTTT.

The CDR3 DNA is TGTGCCAGCAGCTTGGGTCCGGGGACAGTCCCTCCCTACGAGCAGTACTTC. Residues: CASSLGPGTVPPYEQYF. This sequence joins TRBV5-5 and TRBJ2-7, with 7 bases identical to TRBD1. V shed 0 bases, J shed 2 bases, and the junction held 11 bases outside the gene matches. The CDR3 extends over 17 amino acids. Per the germline V gene, CDR1 is SGHKS and CDR2 is YYEKEE (reference sequence).

The CDR3: CASGATDYNEQFF. The CDR3 nucleotides are TGTGCCAGTGGGGCGACGGATTACAATGAGCAGTTCTTC. The chain links TRBV19 to TRBJ2-1; D might be TRBD1 (5 bases). Germline V gene lookup returns CDR1 LNHDA and CDR2 SQIVND (reference sequence). Deletions cut 8 bases from V and 4 bases from J, with 12 bases between. The CDR3 is 13 residues long.

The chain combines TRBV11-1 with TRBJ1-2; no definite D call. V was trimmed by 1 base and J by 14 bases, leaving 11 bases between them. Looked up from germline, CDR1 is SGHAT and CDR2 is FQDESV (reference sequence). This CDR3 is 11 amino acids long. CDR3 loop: CASSLEDRVTF. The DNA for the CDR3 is TGTGCCAGCAGCTTAGAGGATCGGGTTACCTTC.

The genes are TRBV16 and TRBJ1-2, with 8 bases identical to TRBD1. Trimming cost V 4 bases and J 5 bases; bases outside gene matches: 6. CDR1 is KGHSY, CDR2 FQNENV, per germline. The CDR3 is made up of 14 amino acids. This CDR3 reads CASSPGDRQYGYTF. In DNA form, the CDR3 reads TGTGCCAGCAGCCCGGGGGACAGGCAGTATGGCTACACCTTC.

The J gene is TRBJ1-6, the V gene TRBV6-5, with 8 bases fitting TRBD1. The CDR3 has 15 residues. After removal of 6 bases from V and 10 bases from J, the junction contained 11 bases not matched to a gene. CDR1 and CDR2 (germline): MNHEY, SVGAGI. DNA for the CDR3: TGTGCCAGCAGCTCGGCAGGGGGCTGGGTCTCACCCCTCCACTTT. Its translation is CASSSAGGWVSPLHF.

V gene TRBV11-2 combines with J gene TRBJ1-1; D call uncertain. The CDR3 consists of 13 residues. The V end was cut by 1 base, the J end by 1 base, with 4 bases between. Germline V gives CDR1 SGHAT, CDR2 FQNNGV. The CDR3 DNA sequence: TGTGCCAGCAGCTTAGGGAGGAACACTGAAGCTTTCTTT. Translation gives CASSLGRNTEAFF.

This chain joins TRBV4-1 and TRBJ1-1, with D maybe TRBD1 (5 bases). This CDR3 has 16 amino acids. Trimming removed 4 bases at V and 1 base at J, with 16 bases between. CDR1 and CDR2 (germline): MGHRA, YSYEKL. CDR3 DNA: TGCGCCAGCAGCCTAGTGCCCAGCCAGGGGAACACTGAAGCTTTCTTT. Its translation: CASSLVPSQGNTEAFF.

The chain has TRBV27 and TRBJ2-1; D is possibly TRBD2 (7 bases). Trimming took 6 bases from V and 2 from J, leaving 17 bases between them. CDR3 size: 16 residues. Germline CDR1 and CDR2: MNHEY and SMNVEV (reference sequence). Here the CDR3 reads CASSPGGGRTYNEQFF. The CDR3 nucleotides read TGTGCCAGCAGCCCTGGGGGGGGGCGTACCTACAATGAGCAGTTCTTC.

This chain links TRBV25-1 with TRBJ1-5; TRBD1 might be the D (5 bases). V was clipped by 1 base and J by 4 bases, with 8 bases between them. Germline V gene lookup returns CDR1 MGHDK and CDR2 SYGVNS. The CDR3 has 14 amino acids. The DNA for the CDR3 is TGTGCCAGCAGTGAATCGGGACGAAATCAGCCCCAGCATTTT. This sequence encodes CASSESGRNQPQHF.

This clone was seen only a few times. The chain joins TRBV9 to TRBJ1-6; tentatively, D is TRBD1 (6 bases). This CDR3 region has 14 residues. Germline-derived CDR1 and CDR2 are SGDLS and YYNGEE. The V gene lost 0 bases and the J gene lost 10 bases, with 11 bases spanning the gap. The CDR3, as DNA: TGTGCCAGCAGCGTAGAGGGGGGAGGCTCACCCCTCCACTTT. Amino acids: CASSVEGGGSPLHF.

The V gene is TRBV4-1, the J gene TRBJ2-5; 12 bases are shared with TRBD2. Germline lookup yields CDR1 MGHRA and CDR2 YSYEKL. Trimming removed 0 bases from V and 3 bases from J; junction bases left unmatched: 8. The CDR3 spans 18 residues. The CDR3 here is CASSQDASGGADEETQYF. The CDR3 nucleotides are TGCGCCAGCAGCCAAGATGCTAGCGGGGGGGCAGATGAAGAGACCCAGTACTTC.

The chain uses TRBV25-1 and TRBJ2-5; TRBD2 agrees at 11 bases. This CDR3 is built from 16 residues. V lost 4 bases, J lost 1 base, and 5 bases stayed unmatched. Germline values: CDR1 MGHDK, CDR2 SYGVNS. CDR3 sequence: CASSGSGGATQETQYF. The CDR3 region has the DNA TGTGCCAGCAGTGGTAGCGGGGGGGCGACCCAAGAGACCCAGTACTTC.

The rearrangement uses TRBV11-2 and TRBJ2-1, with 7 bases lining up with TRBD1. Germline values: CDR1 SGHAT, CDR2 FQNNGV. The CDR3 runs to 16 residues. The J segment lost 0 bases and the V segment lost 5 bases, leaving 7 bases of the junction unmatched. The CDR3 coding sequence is TGTGCCAGCAGCCCATACAGGGGAAGCTCCTACAATGAGCAGTTCTTC. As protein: CASSPYRGSSYNEQFF.

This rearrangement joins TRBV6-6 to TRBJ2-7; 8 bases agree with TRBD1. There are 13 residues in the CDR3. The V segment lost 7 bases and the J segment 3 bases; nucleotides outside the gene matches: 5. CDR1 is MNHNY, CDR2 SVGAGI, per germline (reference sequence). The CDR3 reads CASTGDRRYEQYF. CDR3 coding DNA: TGTGCCAGCACCGGGGACAGGCGCTACGAGCAGTACTTC.

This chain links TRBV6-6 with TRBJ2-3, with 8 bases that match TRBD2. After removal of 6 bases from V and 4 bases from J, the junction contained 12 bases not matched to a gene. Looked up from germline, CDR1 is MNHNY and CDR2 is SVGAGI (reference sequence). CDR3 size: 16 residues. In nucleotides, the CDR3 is TGTGCCAGCAGCCCTACGGGGGGGGGTAGGGCAGATACGCAGTATTTT. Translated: CASSPTGGGRADTQYF.

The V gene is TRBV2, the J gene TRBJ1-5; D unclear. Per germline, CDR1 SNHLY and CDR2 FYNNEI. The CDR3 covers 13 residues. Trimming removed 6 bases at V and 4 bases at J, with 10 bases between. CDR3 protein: CASRGELNQPQHF. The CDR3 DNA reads TGTGCCAGCAGGGGAGAATTAAATCAGCCCCAGCATTTT.

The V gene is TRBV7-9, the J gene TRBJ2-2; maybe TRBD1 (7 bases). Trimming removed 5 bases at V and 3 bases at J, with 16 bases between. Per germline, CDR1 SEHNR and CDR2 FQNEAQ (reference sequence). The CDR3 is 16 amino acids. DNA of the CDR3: TGTGCCAGCAGCCCAAGGAGGGGGCGAGACACCGGGGAGCTGTTTTTT. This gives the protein CASSPRRGRDTGELFF. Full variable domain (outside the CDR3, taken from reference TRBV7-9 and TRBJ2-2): DTGVSQNPRHKITKRGQNVTFRCDPISEHNRLYWYRQTLGQGPEFLTYFQNEAQLEKSRLLSDRFSAERPKGSFSTLEIQRTEQGDSAMYLCASSPRRGRDTGELFFGEGSRLTVL.

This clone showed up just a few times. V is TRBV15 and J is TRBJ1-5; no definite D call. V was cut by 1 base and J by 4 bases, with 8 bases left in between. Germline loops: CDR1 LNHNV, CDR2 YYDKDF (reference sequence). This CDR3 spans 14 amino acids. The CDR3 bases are TGTGCCACCAGCAGAGCGACAAAAAATCAGCCCCAGCATTTT. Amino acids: CATSRATKNQPQHF.

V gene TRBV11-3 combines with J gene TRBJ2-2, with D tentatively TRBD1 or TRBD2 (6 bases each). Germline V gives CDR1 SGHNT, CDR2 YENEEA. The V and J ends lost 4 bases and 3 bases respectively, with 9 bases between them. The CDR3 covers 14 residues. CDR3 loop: CASSWGADTGELFF. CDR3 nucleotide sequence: TGTGCCAGCAGCTGGGGGGCGGACACCGGGGAGCTGTTTTTT.

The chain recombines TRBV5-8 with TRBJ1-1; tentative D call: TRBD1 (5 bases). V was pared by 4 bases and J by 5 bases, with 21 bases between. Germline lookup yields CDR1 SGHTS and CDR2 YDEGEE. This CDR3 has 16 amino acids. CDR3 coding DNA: TGTGCCAGCAGCCCCCCACCCGACACCGGGGGGACTGAAGCTTTCTTT. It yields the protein CASSPPPDTGGTEAFF.

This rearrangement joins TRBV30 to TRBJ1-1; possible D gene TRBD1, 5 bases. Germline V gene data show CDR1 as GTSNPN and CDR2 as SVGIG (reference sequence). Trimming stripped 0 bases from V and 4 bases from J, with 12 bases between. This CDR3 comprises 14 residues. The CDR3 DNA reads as TGTGCCTGGAGTGTACAGGTCGCCCTCACTGAAGCTTTCTTT. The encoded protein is CAWSVQVALTEAFF.

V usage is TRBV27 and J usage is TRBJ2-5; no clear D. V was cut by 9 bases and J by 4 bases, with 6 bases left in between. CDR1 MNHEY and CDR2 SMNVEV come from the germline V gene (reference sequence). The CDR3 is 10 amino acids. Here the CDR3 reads CASAPETQYF. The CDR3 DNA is TGTGCCAGTGCCCCAGAGACCCAGTACTTC.

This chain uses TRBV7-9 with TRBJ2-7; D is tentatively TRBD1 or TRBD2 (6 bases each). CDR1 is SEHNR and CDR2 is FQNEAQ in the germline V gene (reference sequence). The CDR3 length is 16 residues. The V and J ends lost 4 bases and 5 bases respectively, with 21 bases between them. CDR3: CASSSRGRGKTNEQYF. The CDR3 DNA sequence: TGTGCCAGCAGCTCCCGGGGGCGGGGCAAAACTAACGAGCAGTACTTC.

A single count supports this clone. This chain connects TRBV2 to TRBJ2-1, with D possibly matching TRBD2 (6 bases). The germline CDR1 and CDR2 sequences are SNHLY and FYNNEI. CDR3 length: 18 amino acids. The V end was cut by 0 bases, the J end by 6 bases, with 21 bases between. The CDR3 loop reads CASSEARGGLRVGNEQFF. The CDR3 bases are TGTGCCAGCAGTGAAGCGCGGGGTGGACTGAGAGTGGGCAATGAGCAGTTCTTC. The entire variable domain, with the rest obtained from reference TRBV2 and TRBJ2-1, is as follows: EPEVTQTPSHQVTQMGQEVILRCVPISNHLYFYWYRQILGQKVEFLVSFYNNEISEKSEIFDDQFSVERPDGSNFTLKIRSTKLEDSAMYFCASSEARGGLRVGNEQFFGPGTRLTVL.

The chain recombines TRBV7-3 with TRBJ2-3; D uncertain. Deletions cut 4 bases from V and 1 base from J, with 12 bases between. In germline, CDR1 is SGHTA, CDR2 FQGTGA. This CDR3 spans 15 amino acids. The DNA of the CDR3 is TGTGCCAGCAGCTCCTCCACCGTTGGCACAGATACGCAGTATTTT. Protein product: CASSSSTVGTDTQYF.

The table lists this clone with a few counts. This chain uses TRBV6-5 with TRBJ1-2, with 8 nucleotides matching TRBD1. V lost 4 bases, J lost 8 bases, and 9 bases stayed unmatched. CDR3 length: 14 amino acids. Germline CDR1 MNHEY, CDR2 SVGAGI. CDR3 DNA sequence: TGTGCCAGCAGTTCACAGGGGGGTTGGGACGGCTACACCTTC. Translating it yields CASSSQGGWDGYTF.